The entry that follows covers one T cell receptor beta chain sequence. The data are from a study of Ad26.COV2.S vaccination and SARS-CoV-2 variants. The overall study: Enrolled in COV1001, the donor was in the Ad26.COV2.S trial arm, which received the vaccine.

This table comes from immunoSEQ multiplex PCR, and its TCRdb copy is limited to in-frame clones, with some not included. The sample has some 520,000 clones, roughly 85% seen once. CDR1 is KGHDR and CDR2 is SFDVKD in the germline V gene. Between the trimmed V and J ends, which lost 6 bases and 8 bases, there was a span of 18 bases. The CDR3 runs to 15 residues. The treatment is: over 15 received Ad26.COV2.S at low or high dose, single or two shots; five or six received placebo; per-sample allocation not given. Day 63 after the first vaccine or placebo injection was the time point for sampling. The donor was a Boston adult aged 18-55 years.

Sequences were derived from peripheral blood, sampled in a trial of Ad26.COV2.S vaccine versus placebo. The TCR sequence derives from a person aged 18-65 years who received the Ad26.COV2.S COVID-19 vaccine or a placebo. The chain links TRBV24-1 to TRBJ1-4; perhaps TRBD1 as D (5 bases). The CDR3 here is CATSTGTDFTEKLFF. For the CDR3, the DNA is TGTGCCACCAGTACCGGGACCGATTTCACAGAAAAACTGTTTTTT.